The entry that follows covers one T cell receptor beta chain sequence. Criteria for exclusion of patients were uncontrolled infection, other autoimmune disease, pregnancy or lactation. The data originate from a study of T cells in Graves' hyperthyroidism and ophthalmopathy. RNA transcripts served as the template for amplifying TCR beta CDR3 regions. HTBI primers were used for first-round RT-PCR of the TCR CDR3. A single record per CDR3 protein comes from TCRdb applying MiXCR to the multiplex PCR reads. The sample consists of about 360,000 distinct CDR3 sequences, over 10% of them appearing once. Per the germline V gene, CDR1 is SGHRS and CDR2 is YFSETQ. Trimming took 0 bases from V and 2 from J; bases not matched to a gene: 10. The CDR3 covers 17 residues.

The sample taken for sequencing was blood. J is TRBJ2-7 and V is TRBV5-1, with 8 bases identical to TRBD1. The sequence was collected from a woman between 18 and 30 years old with Graves' hyperthyroidism. CDR3 sequence: CASSLALRGQAPYEQYF. The DNA of the CDR3 is TGCGCCAGCAGCTTGGCCTTAAGGGGACAGGCCCCCTACGAGCAGTACTTC.